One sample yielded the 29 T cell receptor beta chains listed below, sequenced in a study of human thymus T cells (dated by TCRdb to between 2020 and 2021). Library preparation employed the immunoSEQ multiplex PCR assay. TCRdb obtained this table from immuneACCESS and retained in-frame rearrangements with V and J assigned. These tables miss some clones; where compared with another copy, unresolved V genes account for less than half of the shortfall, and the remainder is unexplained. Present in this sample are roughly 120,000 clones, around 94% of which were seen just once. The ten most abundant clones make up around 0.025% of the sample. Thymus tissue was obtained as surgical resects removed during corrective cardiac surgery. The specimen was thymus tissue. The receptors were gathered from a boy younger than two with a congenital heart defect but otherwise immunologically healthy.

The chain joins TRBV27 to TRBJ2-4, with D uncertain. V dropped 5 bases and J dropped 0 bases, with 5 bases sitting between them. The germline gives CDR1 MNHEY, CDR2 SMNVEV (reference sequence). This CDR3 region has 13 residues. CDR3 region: CASSPQAKNIQYF. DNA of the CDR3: TGTGCCAGCAGTCCCCAAGCCAAAAACATTCAGTACTTC.

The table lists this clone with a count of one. The CDR3 sequence: CASSIDYRGARLPQHF. For the CDR3, the DNA is TGTGCCAGTAGTATAGATTACAGGGGGGCCCGATTGCCCCAGCATTTT. The V and J genes are TRBV19 and TRBJ1-5, with TRBD1 identical over 8 bases. Germline CDR1 is LNHDA and CDR2 is SQIVND (reference sequence). The J segment lost 9 bases and the V segment lost 0 bases, leaving 10 bases of the junction unmatched. CDR3 size: 16 residues.

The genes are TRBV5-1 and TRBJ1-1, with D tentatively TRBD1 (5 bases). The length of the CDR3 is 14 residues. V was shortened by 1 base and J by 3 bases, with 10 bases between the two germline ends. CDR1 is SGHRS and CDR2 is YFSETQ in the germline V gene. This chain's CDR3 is CASSLLQGDTEAFF. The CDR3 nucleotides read TGCGCCAGCAGCTTGCTCCAGGGCGACACTGAAGCTTTCTTT.

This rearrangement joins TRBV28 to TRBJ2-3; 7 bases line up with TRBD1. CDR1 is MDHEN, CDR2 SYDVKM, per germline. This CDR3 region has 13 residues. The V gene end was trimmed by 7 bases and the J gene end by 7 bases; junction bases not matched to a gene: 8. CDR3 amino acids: CASTKEQGNTQYF. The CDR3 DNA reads TGTGCCAGCACCAAAGAACAGGGGAATACGCAGTATTTT.

CDR3 nucleotide sequence: TGTGCCAGCTCACCTCAGGGGGCGTCCTACAATGAGCAGTTCTTC. Its translation is CASSPQGASYNEQFF. This chain uses TRBV18 with TRBJ2-1; 8 nucleotides align to TRBD1. CDR3 size: 15 residues. V lost 3 bases and J lost 1; bases outside the gene matches: 2. Germline V lookup: CDR1 KGHSH, CDR2 LQKENI.

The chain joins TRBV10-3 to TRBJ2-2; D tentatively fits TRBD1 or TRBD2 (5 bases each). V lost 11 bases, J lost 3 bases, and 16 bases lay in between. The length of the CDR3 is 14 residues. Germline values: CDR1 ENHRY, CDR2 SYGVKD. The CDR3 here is CAYGGDGDTGELFF. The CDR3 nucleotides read TGTGCCTATGGGGGAGACGGTGACACCGGGGAGCTGTTTTTT.

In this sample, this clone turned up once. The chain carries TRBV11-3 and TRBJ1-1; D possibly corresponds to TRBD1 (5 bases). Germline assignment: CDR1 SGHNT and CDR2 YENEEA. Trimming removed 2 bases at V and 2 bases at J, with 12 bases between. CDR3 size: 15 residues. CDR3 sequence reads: CASSLTGDPNTEAFF. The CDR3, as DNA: TGTGCCAGCAGCTTAACGGGGGACCCTAACACTGAAGCTTTCTTT.

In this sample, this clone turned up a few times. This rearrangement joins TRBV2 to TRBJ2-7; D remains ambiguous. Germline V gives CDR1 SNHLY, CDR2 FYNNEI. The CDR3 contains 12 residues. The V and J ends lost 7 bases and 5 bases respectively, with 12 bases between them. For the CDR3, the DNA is TGTGCCAGCACCAAGCACGTCCACGAGCAGTACTTC. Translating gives CASTKHVHEQYF.

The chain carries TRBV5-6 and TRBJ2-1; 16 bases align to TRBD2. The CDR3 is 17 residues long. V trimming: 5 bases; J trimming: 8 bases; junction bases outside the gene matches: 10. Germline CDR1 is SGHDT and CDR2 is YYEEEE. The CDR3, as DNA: TGTGCCAGCAGGGGACTAGCGGGGGGGCCGGATAACCATGAGCAGTTCTTC. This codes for CASRGLAGGPDNHEQFF.

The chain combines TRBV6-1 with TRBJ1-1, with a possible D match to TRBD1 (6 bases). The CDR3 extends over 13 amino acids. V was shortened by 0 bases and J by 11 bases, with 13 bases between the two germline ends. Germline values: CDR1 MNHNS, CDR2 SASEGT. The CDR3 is CASSEASGQEAFF. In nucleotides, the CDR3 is TGTGCCAGCAGTGAAGCATCGGGACAAGAGGCTTTCTTT.

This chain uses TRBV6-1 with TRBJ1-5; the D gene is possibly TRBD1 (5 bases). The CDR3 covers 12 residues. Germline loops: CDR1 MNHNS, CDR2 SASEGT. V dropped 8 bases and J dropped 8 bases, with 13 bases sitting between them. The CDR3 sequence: CASGGGVEPQHF. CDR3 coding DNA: TGTGCCAGCGGCGGGGGTGTGGAGCCCCAGCATTTT.

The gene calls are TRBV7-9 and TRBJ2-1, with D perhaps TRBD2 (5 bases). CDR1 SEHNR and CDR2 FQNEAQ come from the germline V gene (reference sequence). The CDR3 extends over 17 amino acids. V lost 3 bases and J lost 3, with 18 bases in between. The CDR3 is CASSFRVEGFGYNEQFF. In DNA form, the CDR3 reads TGTGCCAGCAGCTTTCGTGTAGAGGGATTCGGCTACAATGAGCAGTTCTTC.

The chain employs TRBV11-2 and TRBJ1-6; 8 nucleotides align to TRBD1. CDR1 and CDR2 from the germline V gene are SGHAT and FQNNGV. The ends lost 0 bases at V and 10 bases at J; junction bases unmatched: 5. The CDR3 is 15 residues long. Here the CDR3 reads CASSLDWTGRSPLHF. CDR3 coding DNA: TGTGCCAGCAGCTTAGACTGGACAGGGAGGTCACCCCTCCACTTT.

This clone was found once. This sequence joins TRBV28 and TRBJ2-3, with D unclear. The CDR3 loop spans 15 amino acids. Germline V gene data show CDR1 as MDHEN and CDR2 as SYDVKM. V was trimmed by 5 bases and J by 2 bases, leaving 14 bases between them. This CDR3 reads CASSISDDITDTQYF. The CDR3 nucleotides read TGTGCCAGCAGTATCTCGGACGATATCACAGATACGCAGTATTTT.

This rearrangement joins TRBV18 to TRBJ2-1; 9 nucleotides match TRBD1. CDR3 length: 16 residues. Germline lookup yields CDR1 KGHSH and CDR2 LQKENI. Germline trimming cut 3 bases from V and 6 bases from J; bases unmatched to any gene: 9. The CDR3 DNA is TGTGCCAGCTCACCGTCCGGGACAGGGCCCGCCAATGAGCAGTTCTTC. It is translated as CASSPSGTGPANEQFF.

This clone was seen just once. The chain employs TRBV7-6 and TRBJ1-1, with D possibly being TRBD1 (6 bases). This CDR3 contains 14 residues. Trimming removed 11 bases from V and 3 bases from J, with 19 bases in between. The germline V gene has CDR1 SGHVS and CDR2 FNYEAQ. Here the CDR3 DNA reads TGTGCCGTAATTGCTAATTCAGGGGACACTGAAGCTTTCTTT. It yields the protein CAVIANSGDTEAFF.

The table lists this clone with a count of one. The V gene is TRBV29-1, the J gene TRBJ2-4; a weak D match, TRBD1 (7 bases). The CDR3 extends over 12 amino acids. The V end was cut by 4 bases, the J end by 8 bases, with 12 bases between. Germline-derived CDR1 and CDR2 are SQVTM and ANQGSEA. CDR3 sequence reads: CSVGRDRDIQYF. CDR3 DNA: TGCAGCGTTGGGCGGGACAGAGACATTCAGTACTTC. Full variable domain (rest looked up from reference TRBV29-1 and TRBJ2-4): SAVISQKPSRDICQRGTSLTIQCQVDSQVTMMFWYRQQPGQSLTLIATANQGSEATYESGFVIDKFPISRPNLTFSTLTVSNMSPEDSSIYLCSVGRDRDIQYFGAGTRLSVL.

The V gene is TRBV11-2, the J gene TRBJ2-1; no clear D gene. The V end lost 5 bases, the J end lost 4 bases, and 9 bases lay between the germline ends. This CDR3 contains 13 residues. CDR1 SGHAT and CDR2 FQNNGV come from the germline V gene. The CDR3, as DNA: TGTGCCAGCAGCCGAAACCCATACAATGAGCAGTTCTTC. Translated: CASSRNPYNEQFF. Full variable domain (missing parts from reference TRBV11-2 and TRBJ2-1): EAGVAQSPRYKIIEKRQSVAFWCNPISGHATLYWYQQILGQGPKLLIQFQNNGVVDDSQLPKDRFSAERLKGVDSTLKIQPAKLEDSAVYLCASSRNPYNEQFFGPGTRLTVL.

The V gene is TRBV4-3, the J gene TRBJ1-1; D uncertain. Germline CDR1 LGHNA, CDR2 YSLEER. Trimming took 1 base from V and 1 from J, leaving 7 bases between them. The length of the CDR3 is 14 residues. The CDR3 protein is CASSQVIGNTEAFF. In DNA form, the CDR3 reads TGCGCCAGCAGCCAAGTTATAGGGAACACTGAAGCTTTCTTT.

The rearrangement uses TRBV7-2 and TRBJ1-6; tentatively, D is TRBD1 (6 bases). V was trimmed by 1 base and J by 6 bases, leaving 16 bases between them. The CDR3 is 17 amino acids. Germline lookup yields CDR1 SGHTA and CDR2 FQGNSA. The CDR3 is CASSLDTGRILNSPLHF. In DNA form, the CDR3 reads TGTGCCAGCAGCTTAGACACAGGGCGTATCCTTAATTCACCCCTCCACTTT.

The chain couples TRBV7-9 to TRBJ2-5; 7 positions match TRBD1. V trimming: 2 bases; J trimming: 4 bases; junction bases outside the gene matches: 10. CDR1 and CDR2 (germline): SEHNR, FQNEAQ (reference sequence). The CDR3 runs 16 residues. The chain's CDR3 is CASSLTTGSMVETQYF. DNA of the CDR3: TGTGCCAGCAGCTTAACGACAGGGAGTATGGTAGAGACCCAGTACTTC.

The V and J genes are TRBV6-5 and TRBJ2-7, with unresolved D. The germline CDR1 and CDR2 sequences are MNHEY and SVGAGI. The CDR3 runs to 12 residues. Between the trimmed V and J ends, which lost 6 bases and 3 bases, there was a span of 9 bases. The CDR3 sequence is CASRGPFYEQYF. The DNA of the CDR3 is TGTGCCAGCAGAGGACCTTTCTACGAGCAGTACTTC.

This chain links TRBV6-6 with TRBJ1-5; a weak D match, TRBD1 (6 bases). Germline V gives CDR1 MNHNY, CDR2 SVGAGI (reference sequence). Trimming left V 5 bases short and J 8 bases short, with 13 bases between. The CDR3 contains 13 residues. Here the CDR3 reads CASSRTAGEPQHF. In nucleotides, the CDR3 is TGTGCCAGCAGTCGGACAGCTGGAGAGCCCCAGCATTTT.

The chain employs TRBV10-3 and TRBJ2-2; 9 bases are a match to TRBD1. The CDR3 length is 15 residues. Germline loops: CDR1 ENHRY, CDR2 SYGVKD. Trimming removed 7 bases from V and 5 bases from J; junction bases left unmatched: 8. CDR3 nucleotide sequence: TGTGCCATCAAGAGGGACAGGGCTACGACCGGGGAGCTGTTTTTT. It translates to CAIKRDRATTGELFF.

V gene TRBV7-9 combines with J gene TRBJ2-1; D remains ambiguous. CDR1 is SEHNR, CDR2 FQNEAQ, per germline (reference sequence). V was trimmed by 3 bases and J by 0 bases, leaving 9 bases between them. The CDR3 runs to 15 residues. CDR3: CASSLTKNSYNEQFF. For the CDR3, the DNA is TGTGCCAGCAGCTTGACCAAAAACTCCTACAATGAGCAGTTCTTC.

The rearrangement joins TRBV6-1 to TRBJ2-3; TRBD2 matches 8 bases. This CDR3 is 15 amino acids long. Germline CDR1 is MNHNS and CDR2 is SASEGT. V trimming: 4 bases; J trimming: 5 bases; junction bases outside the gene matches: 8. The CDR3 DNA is TGTGCCAGCAGTGGAGGGCGGGGGGTTGGAGATACGCAGTATTTT. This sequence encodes CASSGGRGVGDTQYF.

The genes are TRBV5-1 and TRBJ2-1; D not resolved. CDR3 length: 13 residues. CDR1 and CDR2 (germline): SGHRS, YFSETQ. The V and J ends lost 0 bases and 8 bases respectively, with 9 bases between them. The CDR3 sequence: CASSLGPKDEQFF. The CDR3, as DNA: TGCGCCAGCAGCTTGGGCCCAAAGGATGAGCAGTTCTTC.

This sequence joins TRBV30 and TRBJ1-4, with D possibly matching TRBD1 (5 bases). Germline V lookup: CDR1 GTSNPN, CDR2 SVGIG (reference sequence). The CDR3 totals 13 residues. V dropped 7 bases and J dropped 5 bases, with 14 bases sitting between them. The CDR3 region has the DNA TGTGCCTCCCGGCCCGGGGGGAATGAAAAACTGTTTTTT. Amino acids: CASRPGGNEKLFF.

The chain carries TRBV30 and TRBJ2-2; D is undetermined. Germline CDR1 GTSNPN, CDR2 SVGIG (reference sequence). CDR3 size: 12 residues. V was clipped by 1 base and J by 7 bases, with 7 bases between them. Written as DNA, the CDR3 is TGTGCCTGGAGTGATGTTGTCGGGGAGCTGTTTTTT. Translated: CAWSDVVGELFF.